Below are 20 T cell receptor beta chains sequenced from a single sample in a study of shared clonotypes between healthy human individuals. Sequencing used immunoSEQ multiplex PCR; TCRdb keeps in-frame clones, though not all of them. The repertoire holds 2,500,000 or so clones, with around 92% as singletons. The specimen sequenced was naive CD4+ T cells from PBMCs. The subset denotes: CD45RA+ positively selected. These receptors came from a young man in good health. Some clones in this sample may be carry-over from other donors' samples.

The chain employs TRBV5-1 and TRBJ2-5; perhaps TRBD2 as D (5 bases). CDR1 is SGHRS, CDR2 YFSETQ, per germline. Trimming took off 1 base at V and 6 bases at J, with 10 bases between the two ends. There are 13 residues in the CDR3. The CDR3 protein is CASSLNGGQTQYF. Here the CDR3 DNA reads TGCGCCAGCAGCTTGAATGGAGGACAGACCCAGTACTTC. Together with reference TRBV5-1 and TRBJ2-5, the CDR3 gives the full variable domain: KAGVTQTPRYLIKTRGQQVTLSCSPISGHRSVSWYQQTPGQGLQFLFEYFSETQRNKGNFPGRFSGRQFSNSRSEMNVSTLELGDSALYLCASSLNGGQTQYFGPGTRLLVL.

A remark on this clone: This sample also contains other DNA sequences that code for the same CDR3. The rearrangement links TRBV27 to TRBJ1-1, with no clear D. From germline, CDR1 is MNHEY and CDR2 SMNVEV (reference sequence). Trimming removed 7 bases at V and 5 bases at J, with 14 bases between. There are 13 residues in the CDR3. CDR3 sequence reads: CASTPRLGTEAFF. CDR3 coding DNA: TGTGCCAGCACTCCCAGGCTAGGGACTGAAGCTTTCTTT.

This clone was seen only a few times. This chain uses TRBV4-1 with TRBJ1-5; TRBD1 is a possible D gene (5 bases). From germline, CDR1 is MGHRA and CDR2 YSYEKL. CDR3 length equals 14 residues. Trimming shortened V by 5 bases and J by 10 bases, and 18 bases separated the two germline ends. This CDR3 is CASSESRDPFPQHF. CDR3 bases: TGCGCCAGCAGCGAGTCCCGGGACCCGTTCCCCCAGCATTTT.

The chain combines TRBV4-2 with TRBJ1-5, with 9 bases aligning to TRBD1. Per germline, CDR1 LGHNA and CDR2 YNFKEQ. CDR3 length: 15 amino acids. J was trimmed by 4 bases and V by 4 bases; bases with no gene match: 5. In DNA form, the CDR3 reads TGTGCCAGCAGCCCGGGGACAGGGACAAATCAGCCCCAGCATTTT. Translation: CASSPGTGTNQPQHF.

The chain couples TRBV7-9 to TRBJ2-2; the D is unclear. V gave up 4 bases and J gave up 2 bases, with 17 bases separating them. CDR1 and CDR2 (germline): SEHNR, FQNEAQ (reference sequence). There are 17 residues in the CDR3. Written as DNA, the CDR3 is TGTGCCAGCAGCTCACTATTGGGCGGAGTCAACACCGGGGAGCTGTTTTTT. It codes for CASSSLLGGVNTGELFF. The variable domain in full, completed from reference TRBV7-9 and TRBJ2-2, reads DTGVSQNPRHKITKRGQNVTFRCDPISEHNRLYWYRQTLGQGPEFLTYFQNEAQLEKSRLLSDRFSAERPKGSFSTLEIQRTEQGDSAMYLCASSSLLGGVNTGELFFGEGSRLTVL.

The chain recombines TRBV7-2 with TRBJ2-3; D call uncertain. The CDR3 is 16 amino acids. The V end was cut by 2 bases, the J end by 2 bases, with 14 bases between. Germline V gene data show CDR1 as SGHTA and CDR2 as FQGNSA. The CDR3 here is CASSLLGRLYTDTQYF. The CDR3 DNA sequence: TGTGCCAGCAGCTTACTCGGAAGGCTTTACACAGATACGCAGTATTTT.

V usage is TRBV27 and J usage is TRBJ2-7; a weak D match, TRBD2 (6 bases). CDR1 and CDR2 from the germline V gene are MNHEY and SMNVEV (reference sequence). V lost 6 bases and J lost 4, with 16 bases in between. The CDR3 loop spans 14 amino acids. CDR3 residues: CASSLKPGAYEQYF. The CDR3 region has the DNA TGTGCCAGCAGCCTAAAACCGGGAGCGTACGAGCAGTACTTC.

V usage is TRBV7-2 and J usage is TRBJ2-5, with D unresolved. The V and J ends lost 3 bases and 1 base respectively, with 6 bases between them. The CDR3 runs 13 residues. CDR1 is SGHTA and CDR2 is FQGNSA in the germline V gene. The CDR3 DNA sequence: TGTGCCAGCAGCTTCACGGCCCAAGAGACCCAGTACTTC. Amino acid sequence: CASSFTAQETQYF.

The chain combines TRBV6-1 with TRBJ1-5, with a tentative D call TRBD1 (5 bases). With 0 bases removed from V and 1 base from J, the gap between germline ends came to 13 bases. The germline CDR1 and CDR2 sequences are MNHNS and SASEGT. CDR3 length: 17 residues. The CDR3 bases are TGTGCCAGCAGTGAAGCGGGAGGGGCTTGGAGCAATCAGCCCCAGCATTTT. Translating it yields CASSEAGGAWSNQPQHF.

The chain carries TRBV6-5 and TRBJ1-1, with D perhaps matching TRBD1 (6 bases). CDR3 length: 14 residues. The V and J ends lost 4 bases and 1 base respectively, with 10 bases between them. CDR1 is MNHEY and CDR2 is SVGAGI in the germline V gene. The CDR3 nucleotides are TGTGCCAGCAGTTTCGGGGGCACGAACACTGAAGCTTTCTTT. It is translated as CASSFGGTNTEAFF.

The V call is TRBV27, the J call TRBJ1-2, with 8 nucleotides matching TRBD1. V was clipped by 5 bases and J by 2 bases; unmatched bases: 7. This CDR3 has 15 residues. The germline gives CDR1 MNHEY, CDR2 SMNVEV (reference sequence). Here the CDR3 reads CASSRQGQDNYGYTF. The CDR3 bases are TGTGCCAGCAGTCGCCAGGGACAGGACAACTATGGCTACACCTTC.

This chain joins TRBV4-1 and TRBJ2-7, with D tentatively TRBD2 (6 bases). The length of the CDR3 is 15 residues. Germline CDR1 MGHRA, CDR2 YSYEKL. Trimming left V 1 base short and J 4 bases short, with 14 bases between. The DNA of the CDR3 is TGCGCCAGCAGCCAAGTTCCCGGGCTAGCGTACGAGCAGTACTTC. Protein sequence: CASSQVPGLAYEQYF.

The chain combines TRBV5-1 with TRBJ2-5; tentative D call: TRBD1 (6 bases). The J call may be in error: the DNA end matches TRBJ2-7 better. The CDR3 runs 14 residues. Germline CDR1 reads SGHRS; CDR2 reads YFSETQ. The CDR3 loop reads CASRRDTFSYEQYF. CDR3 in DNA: TGCGCCAGCAGACGGGACACCTTCTCCTACGAGCAGTACTTC.

The CDR3 is CASSGQGEVSYEQYF. DNA of the CDR3: TGTGCCAGTAGCGGACAGGGTGAGGTCTCCTACGAGCAGTACTTC. The rearrangement joins TRBV19 to TRBJ2-7; TRBD1 matches 8 bases. CDR1 and CDR2 (germline): LNHDA, SQIVND (reference sequence). V lost 6 bases to trimming and J lost 0 bases; unmatched junction nucleotides: 7. The length of the CDR3 is 15 residues. Variable domain in full (rest from reference TRBV19 and TRBJ2-7): DGGITQSPKYLFRKEGQNVTLSCEQNLNHDAMYWYRQDPGQGLRLIYYSQIVNDFQKGDIAEGYSVSREKKESFPLTVTSAQKNPTAFYLCASSGQGEVSYEQYFGPGTRLTVT.

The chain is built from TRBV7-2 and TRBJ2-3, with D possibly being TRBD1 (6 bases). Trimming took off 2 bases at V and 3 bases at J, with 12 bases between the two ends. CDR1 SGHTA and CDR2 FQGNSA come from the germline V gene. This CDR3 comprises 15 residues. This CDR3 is CASSLTGHGTDTQYF. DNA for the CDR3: TGTGCCAGCAGCTTAACAGGGCATGGAACAGATACGCAGTATTTT.

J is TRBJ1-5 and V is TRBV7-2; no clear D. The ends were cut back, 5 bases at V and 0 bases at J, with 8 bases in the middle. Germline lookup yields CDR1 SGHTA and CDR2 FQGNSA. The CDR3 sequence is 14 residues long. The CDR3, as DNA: TGTGCCAGCAGCCCGGAAAATAGCAATCAGCCCCAGCATTTT. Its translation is CASSPENSNQPQHF.

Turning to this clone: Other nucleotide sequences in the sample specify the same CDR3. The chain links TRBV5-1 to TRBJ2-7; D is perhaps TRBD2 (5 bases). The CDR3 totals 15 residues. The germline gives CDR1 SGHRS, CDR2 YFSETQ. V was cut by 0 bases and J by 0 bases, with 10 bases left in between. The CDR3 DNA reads TGCGCCAGCAGCTTGGCGGGGAGCAGCTCCTACGAGCAGTACTTC. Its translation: CASSLAGSSSYEQYF.

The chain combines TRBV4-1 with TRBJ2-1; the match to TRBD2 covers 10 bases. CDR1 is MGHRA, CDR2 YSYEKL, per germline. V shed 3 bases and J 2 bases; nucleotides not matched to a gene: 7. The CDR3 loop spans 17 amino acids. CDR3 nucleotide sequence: TGCGCCAGCAGCCAGGGCGGACTAGCGGCCGCCTACAATGAGCAGTTCTTC. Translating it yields CASSQGGLAAAYNEQFF.

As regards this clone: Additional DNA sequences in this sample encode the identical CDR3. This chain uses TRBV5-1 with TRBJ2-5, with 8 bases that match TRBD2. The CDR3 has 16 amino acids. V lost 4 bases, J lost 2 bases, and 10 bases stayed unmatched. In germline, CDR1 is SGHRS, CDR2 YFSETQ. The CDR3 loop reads CASSLSLAGGQETQYF. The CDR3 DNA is TGCGCCAGCAGCCTAAGTCTAGCGGGTGGGCAAGAGACCCAGTACTTC.

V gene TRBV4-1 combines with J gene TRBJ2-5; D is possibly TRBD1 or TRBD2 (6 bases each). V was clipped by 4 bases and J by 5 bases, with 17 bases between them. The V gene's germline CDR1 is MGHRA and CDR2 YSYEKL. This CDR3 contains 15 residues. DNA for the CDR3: TGCGCCAGCAGCCGCGGGGACACCCCGGGGGAGACCCAGTACTTC. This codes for CASSRGDTPGETQYF.